Sequencing of this T cell receptor beta chain was carried out in a study of blood T cells in healthy people across ages. Study-wide results and limits: Whereas aged donors had fewer naive CD4+ cells, long-lived donors had more of them and higher diversity. Naive and antigen-experienced cells were not separated, limiting conclusive comparison.

Comments on this clonotype: Its antigen is currently unknown.

CDR1 MDHEN and CDR2 SYDVKM come from the germline V gene. Trimming cost V 4 bases and J 5 bases; bases outside gene matches: 4. The CDR3 spans 15 residues. Through a sample-barcoded 5' primer and a J-beta primer mix, a second PCR was run for roughly 6 to 11 cycles. TCRdb re-derived calls from the 5' RACE reads in MiXCR, one entry per CDR3 protein. The sample carries roughly 1,000,000 distinct CDR3 sequences, roughly 24% recorded once. The same data also went into a second study, on T cells of mothers and their children. That publication notes: Both sample barcodes and 2-4 random nucleotides came from the M1S primer of the second PCR.

This sequence was found in a girl aged 2-10 years in good health. What was sequenced was blood. V is TRBV28 and J is TRBJ2-4; 11 positions match TRBD2. The CDR3 sequence is CASSSTGLAENIQYF. CDR3 DNA: TGTGCCAGCAGTTCAACGGGACTAGCGGAAAACATTCAGTACTTC.